This is a list of T cell receptor beta chains from one sample in a study of early T cells in non-severe SARS-CoV-2 infection. TCRdb redid the calling of the 5' RACE reads with MiXCR, one entry per CDR3 protein. The repertoire holds roughly 65,000 distinct CDR3 sequences, with more than 10% as singletons. The sample taken for sequencing was whole blood. These receptors were obtained from an adult who was a healthcare worker with PCR-confirmed SARS-CoV-2 infection or an uninfected control (not recorded which). Each CDR3 is given with its conserved first and last residue. Each record gives: clone size, V gene, CDR3 length, CDR3 protein. Some rows mark clone size as missing; the rest say once, few, many or name a class of expanded clone.

clone size: NA; V gene: TRBV15; CDR3 length: 15; CDR3 protein: CATSRDKSGSGELFF
clone size: NA; V gene: TRBV6-2/TRBV6-3; CDR3 length: 16; CDR3 protein: CASSSSSDRLSSPLHF
clone size: NA; V gene: TRBV29-1; CDR3 length: 14; CDR3 protein: CSVMGDRVPYEQYF
clone size: few; V gene: TRBV11-2; CDR3 length: 15; CDR3 protein: CASSLAGQGRNEQFF
clone size: many; V gene: TRBV20-1; CDR3 length: 11; CDR3 protein: CSATTGSEQYF
clone size: many; V gene: TRBV10-1; CDR3 length: 16; CDR3 protein: CASSVSAGGRTGELFF
clone size: many; V gene: TRBV27; CDR3 length: 13; CDR3 protein: CAIPRVNRYEQYF
clone size: few; V gene: TRBV7-3; CDR3 length: 14; CDR3 protein: CASSSGRGHDGYTF
clone size: few; V gene: TRBV2; CDR3 length: 15; CDR3 protein: CASSAMGPAQGDQYF
clone size: NA; V gene: TRBV9; CDR3 length: 15; CDR3 protein: CASSGGQGDAETQYF
clone size: NA; V gene: TRBV14; CDR3 length: 15; CDR3 protein: CASSQDPTPNYGYTF
clone size: NA; V gene: TRBV27; CDR3 length: 14; CDR3 protein: CASSFAQGMDGYTF
clone size: few; V gene: TRBV7-9; CDR3 length: 14; CDR3 protein: CASREQGSGSPLHF
clone size: many; V gene: TRBV7-9; CDR3 length: 16; CDR3 protein: CASSLLTSGGSGTQYF
clone size: many; V gene: TRBV5-6; CDR3 length: 13; CDR3 protein: CASSLDKNTEAFF
clone size: NA; V gene: TRBV7-9; CDR3 length: 14; CDR3 protein: CASSPWTESYEQYF
clone size: few; V gene: TRBV5-1; CDR3 length: 14; CDR3 protein: CASSFTGTGYEQYF
clone size: many; V gene: TRBV12-3/TRBV12-4; CDR3 length: 13; CDR3 protein: CASSITANTEAFF
clone size: few; V gene: TRBV6-4; CDR3 length: 14; CDR3 protein: CASSDPVGRYEQFF
clone size: few; V gene: TRBV11-2; CDR3 length: 16; CDR3 protein: CASSPTRLRVGGELFF
clone size: many; V gene: TRBV7-2; CDR3 length: 15; CDR3 protein: CASSLTISSNQPQHF
clone size: few; V gene: TRBV27; CDR3 length: 14; CDR3 protein: CASSAGQGGTEAFF
clone size: NA; V gene: TRBV6-5; CDR3 length: 14; CDR3 protein: CASSYRVTTDTQYF
clone size: NA; V gene: TRBV20-1; CDR3 length: 14; CDR3 protein: CSARDSRTHSPLHF
clone size: many; V gene: TRBV5-1; CDR3 length: 15; CDR3 protein: CASSSSGGAYNEQFF
clone size: few; V gene: TRBV18; CDR3 length: 13; CDR3 protein: CASSPREGTEAFF
clone size: NA; V gene: TRBV5-4; CDR3 length: 15; CDR3 protein: CASSLSQSSYNEQFF
clone size: NA; V gene: TRBV3-1; CDR3 length: 17; CDR3 protein: CASSQDRSSTATDTQYF
clone size: NA; V gene: TRBV12-3/TRBV12-4; CDR3 length: 15; CDR3 protein: CASSLGQNYNSPLHF
clone size: many; V gene: TRBV12-3/TRBV12-4; CDR3 length: 12; CDR3 protein: CASSQDRVGYTF
clone size: many; V gene: TRBV20-1; CDR3 length: 13; CDR3 protein: CSARSPSNQPQHF
clone size: NA; V gene: TRBV20-1; CDR3 length: 13; CDR3 protein: CSARTGISYEQYF